This T cell receptor (beta chain) was identified during a study of T cell repertoires in cytomegalovirus infection. Study at large: Public TCR beta signatures provided an indication of both CMV infection and a matching HLA type.

CDR3 length: 15 amino acids. V gave up 6 bases and J gave up 3 bases; unmatched junction bases: 5. Germline V gene lookup returns CDR1 MNHEY and CDR2 SVGAGI. TCRdb re-called the reads with MiXCR, one entry per CDR3 protein. This table has about 490,000 distinct CDR3 sequences, more than 25% appearing once. A few counts support this clonotype. V is TRBV6-5 and J is TRBJ2-1; TRBD2 matches 10 bases. The sequence derives from a human donor in good health (CMV status not recorded). Some clones in this sample may be carry-over from other donors' samples. Sequenced material: PBMCs. CDR3 protein: CASSSLAGIYNEQFF. The CDR3 coding sequence is TGTGCCAGCAGCTCACTAGCGGGGATCTACAATGAGCAGTTCTTC.